What follows is one T cell receptor beta chain and its context. Antigen specificity is unknown. This sample is drawn from a study of cytotoxic CD8 clonotypes in ibrutinib-treated CLL. About the study: Following a median approximately 12 months of treatment, with a range of 6 to 36, response samples were taken.

Method: immunoSEQ multiplex PCR; TCRdb's copy keeps in-frame clones and lacks some. The sample has 90,000 to 150,000 clones; 58% are singletons. Study findings and constraints: Sustained-remission and progressing patients' sampling times differed. Public clonotypes were rare and shrank or held steady on treatment.

Germline lookup yields CDR1 SSHAT and CDR2 FNYEAQ (reference sequence). V lost 3 bases, J lost 9 bases, and 17 bases lay in between. The CDR3 is 14 residues long. The receptor comes from a human donor with chronic lymphocytic leukemia. This chain connects TRBV7-7 to TRBJ2-5, with D perhaps TRBD2 (6 bases). Material: PBMCs, obtained after 24 months of ibrutinib treatment. The CDR3 here is CASSLGLGVKAQYF. For the CDR3, the DNA is TGTGCCAGCAGCTTGGGACTGGGGGTAAAGGCCCAGTACTTC.